These 21 T cell receptor beta chains originate from one sample sequenced in a study of PD-L1 blockade in urothelial cancer. The protocol was immunoSEQ multiplex PCR, while the TCRdb copy is restricted to in-frame clones and leaves out a portion. The table lists 45,000 to 50,000 clones, approximately 88% of them singletons. Sequenced material: PBMCs, taken around atezolizumab (anti-PD-L1) treatment. The receptors were sampled from an elderly man with urothelial cancer.

J is TRBJ2-5 and V is TRBV30, with TRBD1 as a possible D gene (6 bases). Trimming left V 2 bases short and J 5 bases short, with 12 bases between. The CDR3 sequence is 13 residues long. CDR1 is GTSNPN, CDR2 SVGIG, per germline (reference sequence). As DNA, the CDR3 is TGTGCCTGGAGTCAACAGGGACCCGAGACCCAGTACTTC. Translation gives CAWSQQGPETQYF. The full variable domain, its missing parts supplied by reference TRBV30 and TRBJ2-5, is SQTIHQWPATLVQPVGSPLSLECTVEGTSNPNLYWYRQAAGRGLQLLFYSVGIGQISSEVPQNLSASRPQDRQFILSSKKLLLSDSGFYLCAWSQQGPETQYFGPGTRLLVL.

The rearrangement joins TRBV9 to TRBJ2-7; tentative D call: TRBD2 (5 bases). Germline V gives CDR1 SGDLS, CDR2 YYNGEE. V dropped 3 bases and J dropped 6 bases, with 16 bases sitting between them. CDR3 size: 14 residues. Here the CDR3 DNA reads TGTGCCAGCAGCGGAGGACTGGGCCGCTTCGAGCAGTACTTC. This translates into CASSGGLGRFEQYF.

The chain couples TRBV7-2 to TRBJ2-4; 8 nucleotides agree with TRBD1. V lost 2 bases, J lost 6 bases, and 12 bases stayed unmatched. The CDR3 is made up of 17 amino acids. Germline V lookup: CDR1 SGHTA, CDR2 FQGNSA. In DNA, the CDR3 is TGTGCCAGCAGCTTAAAAGTGGTGGTACAGGGGGGAAACATTCAGTACTTC. Residues: CASSLKVVVQGGNIQYF.

A few counts support this clone. The rearrangement links TRBV5-1 to TRBJ2-2, with no clear D. The germline V and J ends were trimmed by 7 bases and 0 bases, with 10 bases remaining between them. There are 14 residues in the CDR3. CDR1 SGHRS and CDR2 YFSETQ come from the germline V gene. The CDR3 DNA follows: TGCGCCAGCCGAACAGTCCCGAACACCGGGGAGCTGTTTTTT. This codes for CASRTVPNTGELFF.

This chain uses TRBV18 with TRBJ2-5, with D possibly TRBD2 on 6 matching bases. Trimming took off 6 bases at V and 3 bases at J, with 14 bases between the two ends. The CDR3 sequence is 14 residues long. The germline gives CDR1 KGHSH, CDR2 LQKENI. This CDR3 reads CASSHRSGEETQYF. The CDR3 coding sequence is TGTGCCAGCTCCCACCGATCGGGGGAAGAGACCCAGTACTTC.

The V call is TRBV5-5, the J call TRBJ2-7; TRBD2 agrees at 7 bases. Germline CDR1 and CDR2: SGHKS and YYEKEE (reference sequence). The CDR3 runs 15 residues. Trimming removed 3 bases from V and 4 bases from J; junction bases left unmatched: 10. Here the CDR3 reads CASSWGGVGVYEQYF. CDR3 nucleotides: TGTGCCAGCAGCTGGGGGGGGGTAGGAGTTTACGAGCAGTACTTC.

V gene TRBV28 combines with J gene TRBJ1-2; D call uncertain. The CDR3 sequence is 13 residues long. Trimming took 9 bases from V and 5 from J, leaving 16 bases between them. In germline, CDR1 is MDHEN, CDR2 SYDVKM. CDR3 DNA sequence: TGTGCCAGTATGCCTTTTGGGAGATATGGCTACACCTTC. Translated, it gives CASMPFGRYGYTF.

The rearrangement joins TRBV19 to TRBJ2-3, with 12 bases matching TRBD2. With V trimmed by 6 bases and J by 6 bases, 4 bases remained unmatched. CDR3 length: 14 amino acids. The germline V gene has CDR1 LNHDA and CDR2 SQIVND (reference sequence). CDR3: CASRKLAGGDTQYF. CDR3 DNA sequence: TGTGCCAGTAGAAAACTAGCGGGAGGTGATACGCAGTATTTT.

The chain employs TRBV5-1 and TRBJ2-1; 8 bases are a match to TRBD2. Germline V CDR1 and CDR2: SGHRS, YFSETQ. J was trimmed by 8 bases and V by 1 base; bases with no gene match: 11. The CDR3 is 16 residues long. The CDR3 nucleotides are TGCGCCAGCAGCTTGTATATCGGGAGGGCCGTGGATGAGCAGTTCTTC. Translating gives CASSLYIGRAVDEQFF.

This clone was observed a few times. This chain connects TRBV7-2 to TRBJ1-5; possible D gene TRBD1, 6 bases. CDR3 size: 15 residues. Germline V gene lookup returns CDR1 SGHTA and CDR2 FQGNSA. The V and J ends lost 2 bases and 3 bases respectively, with 11 bases between them. The DNA for the CDR3 is TGTGCCAGCAGCTTATCAGGACAGAACAATCAGCCCCAGCATTTT. Its protein is CASSLSGQNNQPQHF. The full variable domain, with the rest looked up from reference TRBV7-2 and TRBJ1-5, is GAGVSQSPSNKVTEKGKDVELRCDPISGHTALYWYRQSLGQGLEFLIYFQGNSAPDKSGLPSDRFSAERTGGSVSTLTIQRTQQEDSAVYLCASSLSGQNNQPQHFGDGTRLSIL.

V is TRBV10-3 and J is TRBJ2-3; D might be TRBD2 (6 bases). V was pared by 2 bases and J by 0 bases, with 12 bases between. The CDR3 runs 16 residues. Germline V gene sequence: CDR1 ENHRY, CDR2 SYGVKD. The CDR3 sequence: CAISERASVSTDTQYF. Written as DNA, the CDR3 is TGTGCCATCAGTGAGAGGGCTAGCGTTAGCACAGATACGCAGTATTTT.

V gene TRBV30 combines with J gene TRBJ2-4, with 9 bases lining up with TRBD2. CDR3 length equals 15 residues. V trimming: 1 base; J trimming: 0 bases; junction bases outside the gene matches: 1. Germline lookup yields CDR1 GTSNPN and CDR2 SVGIG (reference sequence). The CDR3 here is CAWSATSGAKNIQYF. CDR3 coding DNA: TGTGCCTGGAGTGCGACTAGCGGAGCCAAAAACATTCAGTACTTC.

This chain uses TRBV18 with TRBJ1-2; D might be TRBD1 (6 bases). The CDR3 length is 14 residues. CDR1 is KGHSH, CDR2 LQKENI, per germline. V gave up 3 bases and J gave up 6 bases, with 14 bases separating them. This chain's CDR3 is CASSPTGRGDGYTF. In DNA form, the CDR3 reads TGTGCCAGCTCACCCACAGGGAGAGGAGATGGCTACACCTTC.

The rearrangement links TRBV7-9 to TRBJ2-7; 13 nucleotides line up with TRBD2. With 8 bases clipped from V and 3 bases from J, the junction kept 10 bases outside the gene matches. The CDR3 has 16 amino acids. The germline V gene has CDR1 SEHNR and CDR2 FQNEAQ (reference sequence). CDR3 sequence: CASRRGGLAGVYEQYF. CDR3 DNA sequence: TGTGCCAGCCGCCGGGGTGGACTAGCGGGAGTCTACGAGCAGTACTTC. Combining the CDR3 with reference TRBV7-9 and TRBJ2-7 gives the whole variable domain DTGVSQNPRHKITKRGQNVTFRCDPISEHNRLYWYRQTLGQGPEFLTYFQNEAQLEKSRLLSDRFSAERPKGSFSTLEIQRTEQGDSAMYLCASRRGGLAGVYEQYFGPGTRLTVT.

This chain connects TRBV9 to TRBJ2-3, with D perhaps TRBD2 (6 bases). V was clipped by 2 bases and J by 0 bases, with 10 bases between them. Germline values: CDR1 SGDLS, CDR2 YYNGEE. There are 15 residues in the CDR3. The CDR3: CASSVGLSSTDTQYF. Here the CDR3 DNA reads TGTGCCAGCAGCGTGGGACTTTCTAGCACAGATACGCAGTATTTT.

The V gene is TRBV30, the J gene TRBJ2-3; 7 nucleotides agree with TRBD2. Germline CDR1 reads GTSNPN; CDR2 reads SVGIG (reference sequence). V gave up 3 bases and J gave up 3 bases; unmatched junction bases: 6. This CDR3 comprises 14 residues. CDR3 sequence reads: CAWRWEGLTDTQYF. CDR3 DNA: TGTGCCTGGAGGTGGGAGGGGTTAACAGATACGCAGTATTTT.

The CDR3 here is CASSESKQGISNQPQHF. DNA for the CDR3: TGTGCCAGCAGCGAATCGAAACAGGGGATTAGCAATCAGCCCCAGCATTTT. The V and J genes are TRBV7-9 and TRBJ1-5; 7 bases fit TRBD1. The germline CDR1 and CDR2 sequences are SEHNR and FQNEAQ (reference sequence). This CDR3 is built from 17 residues. J gave up 0 bases and V 5 bases, and 10 bases lay outside the gene matches.

V and J are TRBV19 and TRBJ1-1; the D is unclear. Trimming stripped 3 bases from V and 4 bases from J, with 18 bases between. The CDR3 spans 16 residues. Germline CDR1 is LNHDA and CDR2 is SQIVND (reference sequence). This CDR3 is CASSIAPGPRGTEAFF. CDR3 bases: TGTGCCAGTAGTATCGCCCCTGGTCCGCGGGGCACTGAAGCTTTCTTT.

The chain links TRBV19 to TRBJ2-2; D perhaps matches TRBD2 (5 bases). The germline V gene encodes CDR1 LNHDA and CDR2 SQIVND (reference sequence). This CDR3 has 15 amino acids. Trimming cost V 5 bases and J 7 bases, with 17 bases left between them. CDR3 region: CASSRTPINSGELFF. Written as DNA, the CDR3 is TGTGCCAGTAGTCGGACTCCCATTAATAGCGGGGAGCTGTTTTTT.

The rearrangement uses TRBV28 and TRBJ2-5; D may be TRBD1 (5 bases). The CDR3 has 14 amino acids. The V gene's germline CDR1 is MDHEN and CDR2 SYDVKM. V was trimmed by 3 bases and J by 1 base, leaving 9 bases between them. The CDR3 is CASSLTDLQETQYF. Written as DNA, the CDR3 is TGTGCCAGCAGTTTGACAGACCTCCAAGAGACCCAGTACTTC.

Only one count was recorded for this clone. The CDR3 bases are TGTGCCAGCAGCCGTACTATGGGCACAGATACGCAGTATTTT. Translating it yields CASSRTMGTDTQYF. The chain carries TRBV7-8 and TRBJ2-3; D gene unclear. Between the trimmed V and J ends, which lost 5 bases and 1 base, there was a span of 10 bases. Germline V gives CDR1 SGHVS, CDR2 FQNEAQ. The CDR3 runs to 14 residues.